These T cell receptor beta chains were read from a single sample in a study of cytomegalovirus exposure and HLA in healthy donors. Clones were read by immunoSEQ multiplex PCR, and TCRdb kept only the in-frame ones, dropping some. The data hold roughly 100,000 clones, with about 85% observed a single time. The sequencing sample was made of PBMCs. The receptors originated from a young woman in good health and CMV-seropositive. Each CDR3 is given with its conserved first and last residue.

TRBV4-2	TRBJ2-2	16	CASSQAVGGSTGELFF
TRBV14	TRBJ1-1	15	CASSQLGSGGTEAFF
TRBV29-1	TRBJ2-3	13	CSVSGLESDTQYF
TRBV6-1	TRBJ1-4	14	CASSGRGMDEKLFF
TRBV7-2	TRBJ2-7	18	CASSLVSGLGGSSYEQYF
TRBV10-3	TRBJ2-1	14	CAIRNDATVNEQFF
TRBV27	TRBJ2-3	15	CASSFQTASTDTQYF
TRBV11-2	TRBJ2-1	17	CASSLDYLAGGVNEQFF
TRBV5-6	TRBJ1-5	14	CASSRQTSNQPQHF
TRBV27	TRBJ2-2	13	CASSYSGTGELFF
TRBV28	TRBJ1-5	13	CASTGQGNRPQHF
TRBV11-2	TRBJ2-6	17	CASRQGGYLGGANVLTF
TRBV4-3	TRBJ1-2	15	CASSREIGTNYGYTF
TRBV7-9	TRBJ1-2	15	CASSLAMAGGMGYTF
TRBV11-2	TRBJ1-2	17	CASSLVISRSTNYGYTF
TRBV27	TRBJ1-4	14	CASSPGATNEKLFF
TRBV9	TRBJ2-5	16	CASSPMTSVGQETQYF
TRBV2	TRBJ2-3	14	CASSEAIRRDTQYF
TRBV29-1	TRBJ2-7	12	CSVGTGSYEQYF
TRBV28	TRBJ1-4	16	CASSSAGATINEKLFF
TRBV29-1	TRBJ2-3	13	CSVGTASTDTQYF
TRBV9	TRBJ2-3	13	CASSLGGADTQYF
TRBV20-1	TRBJ2-1	11	CSAGEGREQFF
TRBV4-3	TRBJ1-5	20	CASSQERIKRRGLSNQPQHF
TRBV27	TRBJ2-3	16	CASSFMGGKSPDTQYF